Shown below are 3 T cell receptor beta chains from a single sample sequenced in a study of blood T cell repertoires in COVID-19 (TCRdb year 2020). The method was the immunoSEQ multiplex PCR assay. Imported from immuneACCESS, the table was reduced by TCRdb to in-frame sequences with V and J called. These copies leave out some clones; in studies compared against another copy, an unresolved V gene accounts for under half, and the cause of the remainder is not known. This sample is represented by around 56,000 clones; roughly 80% of them were singletons. The ten largest account for approximately 15% of the sample. Sequenced sample: peripheral blood. These receptors were collected from a woman between 65 and 79 years old with acute or convalescent COVID-19.

The chain employs TRBV2 and TRBJ2-2; no clear D. The CDR3 contains 13 residues. V lost 6 bases, J lost 5 bases, and 10 bases lay in between. Germline V CDR1 and CDR2: SNHLY, FYNNEI. CDR3 sequence: CASSPMNTGELFF. CDR3 bases: TGTGCCAGCAGCCCTATGAATACCGGGGAGCTGTTTTTT. Complete variable domain (other parts from reference TRBV2 and TRBJ2-2): EPEVTQTPSHQVTQMGQEVILRCVPISNHLYFYWYRQILGQKVEFLVSFYNNEISEKSEIFDDQFSVERPDGSNFTLKIRSTKLEDSAMYFCASSPMNTGELFFGEGSRLTVL.

The chain links TRBV7-2 to TRBJ1-2, with 10 bases identical to TRBD1. Per germline, CDR1 SGHTA and CDR2 FQGNSA. The CDR3 runs 15 residues. V shed 5 bases and J 7 bases; nucleotides not matched to a gene: 10. CDR3 loop: CASSLFWTGGGGYTF. As DNA, the CDR3 is TGTGCCAGCAGCCTTTTTTGGACAGGGGGGGGTGGCTACACCTTC.

This chain links TRBV5-1 with TRBJ2-7; D perhaps matches TRBD2 (7 bases). This CDR3 comprises 13 residues. Germline assignment: CDR1 SGHRS and CDR2 YFSETQ. The V gene lost 7 bases and the J gene lost 2 bases, with 13 bases spanning the gap. The CDR3 DNA is TGCGCCAGCCGGCGGGGGCTGGCCTACGAGCAGTACTTC. This translates into CASRRGLAYEQYF. The whole variable domain, remainder taken from reference TRBV5-1 and TRBJ2-7, is KAGVTQTPRYLIKTRGQQVTLSCSPISGHRSVSWYQQTPGQGLQFLFEYFSETQRNKGNFPGRFSGRQFSNSRSEMNVSTLELGDSALYLCASRRGLAYEQYFGPGTRLTVT.